One sample yielded the 28 T cell receptor beta chains listed below, sequenced in a study of CD8 T cells in Susac syndrome. The RNA, 0.5 to 1 ug, was put through reverse transcription using random hexamers. TCRdb re-called the immunoSEQ multiplex PCR reads with MiXCR, one entry per CDR3 protein. The data show 200,000 to 250,000 distinct CDR3 sequences, approximately 94% seen once. Sequenced sample: CD4+ T cells from PBMCs. The receptors derive from a human donor with Susac syndrome.

The chain employs TRBV18 and TRBJ1-1, with D possibly TRBD1 on 6 matching bases. CDR3 size: 16 residues. CDR1 is KGHSH, CDR2 LQKENI, per germline. V lost 0 bases and J 3 bases, leaving 14 bases between the germline ends. The CDR3 sequence: CASSPPWGRGDTEAFF. CDR3 nucleotides: TGTGCCAGCTCACCACCGTGGGGAAGGGGGGACACTGAAGCTTTCTTT.

Only a few counts were recorded for this clonotype. This chain uses TRBV6-5 with TRBJ1-5; 9 nucleotides align to TRBD1. V lost 2 bases to trimming and J lost 1 base; unmatched junction nucleotides: 0. This CDR3 has 15 residues. Germline V gene data show CDR1 as MNHEY and CDR2 as SVGAGI. The CDR3: CASSYGTGSNQPQHF. The CDR3 region has the DNA TGTGCCAGCAGTTACGGGACAGGGAGCAATCAGCCCCAGCATTTT.

The rearrangement links TRBV9 to TRBJ2-1; D possibly matches TRBD1 or TRBD2 (6 bases each). Germline V gives CDR1 SGDLS, CDR2 YYNGEE. V was pared by 0 bases and J by 4 bases, with 11 bases between. The CDR3 runs 15 residues. The CDR3 DNA sequence: TGTGCCAGCAGCGTAGGGGGGGCGGAGTACAATGAGCAGTTCTTC. It codes for CASSVGGAEYNEQFF.

This clonotype was recorded only once. The CDR3 spells CASSTSLGANVLTF. The CDR3 DNA sequence: TGTGCCAGCAGTACTAGCCTCGGGGCCAACGTCCTGACTTTC. V usage is TRBV12-3 or TRBV12-4 and J usage is TRBJ2-6; tentative D call: TRBD2 (6 bases). The CDR3 is made up of 14 amino acids. Deletions cut 5 bases from V and 4 bases from J, with 9 bases between.

The rearrangement joins TRBV13 to TRBJ2-1; 11 bases are a match to TRBD2. The V gene end was trimmed by 2 bases and the J gene end by 7 bases; junction bases not matched to a gene: 4. There are 15 residues in the CDR3. CDR1 and CDR2 from the germline V gene are PRHDT and FYEKMQ (reference sequence). CDR3: CASSLFSGGANEQFF. Here the CDR3 DNA reads TGTGCCAGCAGCTTATTTAGCGGGGGGGCGAATGAGCAGTTCTTC.

V gene TRBV14 combines with J gene TRBJ2-7; D is perhaps TRBD1 (6 bases). Trimming took 4 bases from V and 1 from J, leaving 14 bases between them. Germline assignment: CDR1 SGHDN and CDR2 FVKESK. This CDR3 region has 15 residues. CDR3 DNA: TGTGCCAGCAGCCCCTTCAGGGGATTGTCCTACGAGCAGTACTTC. This translates into CASSPFRGLSYEQYF.

The rearrangement joins TRBV5-1 to TRBJ1-3; no clear D. V dropped 4 bases and J dropped 0 bases, with 5 bases sitting between them. The length of the CDR3 is 13 residues. The germline gives CDR1 SGHRS, CDR2 YFSETQ. The CDR3 DNA reads as TGCGCCAGCAGCGGGGACTCTGGAAACACCATATATTTT. It specifies CASSGDSGNTIYF.

This clonotype was detected once. The chain uses TRBV12-3 or TRBV12-4 and TRBJ1-5, with D possibly being TRBD1 (5 bases). The germline V and J ends were trimmed by 6 bases and 2 bases, with 17 bases remaining between them. CDR3 size: 16 residues. Here the CDR3 reads CASSLETGTGNQPQHF. Here the CDR3 DNA reads TGTGCCAGCAGCCTCGAGACGGGGACGGGCAATCAGCCCCAGCATTTT.

The chain joins TRBV9 to TRBJ2-1, with TRBD1 as a possible D gene (5 bases). Germline V gene data show CDR1 as SGDLS and CDR2 as YYNGEE. This CDR3 region has 17 residues. V was trimmed by 0 bases and J by 0 bases, leaving 13 bases between them. The CDR3 DNA follows: TGTGCCAGCAGCGTAGGGTTCGAGCAGGGCTCCTACAATGAGCAGTTCTTC. Its protein product is CASSVGFEQGSYNEQFF.

The CDR3 sequence is CASSSGLVRYF. In DNA, the CDR3 is TGTGCCAGCAGTTCAGGACTAGTTCGGTACTTC. V and J are TRBV6-2 or TRBV6-3 and TRBJ2-7; 7 bases fit TRBD2. The CDR3 has 11 residues. Germline V lookup: CDR1 MNHEY, CDR2 SVGEGT. V trimming: 4 bases; J trimming: 12 bases; junction bases outside the gene matches: 6.

CDR3 DNA sequence: TGCAGCGTTGTACTAGCGGGGGGGCCAGGCACAGATACGCAGTATTTT. It is translated as CSVVLAGGPGTDTQYF. The chain recombines TRBV29-1 with TRBJ2-3; 13 bases map to TRBD2. The ends lost 4 bases at V and 1 base at J; junction bases unmatched: 5. The CDR3 is 16 residues long. In germline, CDR1 is SQVTM, CDR2 ANQGSEA.

CDR3 loop: CASSQGRRASIANEQFF. CDR3 nucleotide sequence: TGTGCCAGCAGCCAAGGTCGTCGGGCATCCATTGCGAATGAGCAGTTCTTC. The genes are TRBV4-2 and TRBJ2-1; D is unresolved. V was shortened by 1 base and J by 7 bases, with 20 bases between the two germline ends. The CDR3 sequence is 17 residues long. In germline, CDR1 is LGHNA, CDR2 YNFKEQ.

The J gene is TRBJ2-5, the V gene TRBV6-6; the match to TRBD2 covers 11 bases. Trimming cost V 4 bases and J 4 bases; bases outside gene matches: 2. CDR3 length: 14 amino acids. Germline CDR1 is MNHNY and CDR2 is SVGAGI (reference sequence). This chain's CDR3 is CASSSLAGGETQYF. DNA of the CDR3: TGTGCCAGCAGTTCCCTAGCGGGGGGAGAGACCCAGTACTTC.

This chain connects TRBV30 to TRBJ1-2; the D gene is possibly TRBD1 (6 bases). This CDR3 is 16 amino acids long. The germline V gene has CDR1 GTSNPN and CDR2 SVGIG (reference sequence). V shed 2 bases and J shed 4 bases, with 20 bases lying between them. CDR3 DNA sequence: TGTGCCTGGAGTCCGGGAGGGGCGGGGGGCGCCTATGGCTACACCTTC. It encodes CAWSPGGAGGAYGYTF.

The V gene is TRBV12-3 or TRBV12-4, the J gene TRBJ1-5, with D perhaps TRBD1 (5 bases). This CDR3 region has 15 residues. Trimming cost V 6 bases and J 3 bases, with 15 bases left between them. The CDR3, as DNA: TGTGCCAGCAGAATGGGAACAGGTCACAATCAGCCCCAGCATTTT. Amino acid sequence: CASRMGTGHNQPQHF.

The chain links TRBV7-8 to TRBJ1-1; D is perhaps TRBD1 (5 bases). This CDR3 region has 13 residues. Trimming took off 5 bases at V and 6 bases at J, with 13 bases between the two ends. In germline, CDR1 is SGHVS, CDR2 FQNEAQ. The CDR3 protein is CASSRETESEAFF. CDR3 nucleotides: TGTGCCAGCAGCCGCGAGACAGAGTCTGAAGCTTTCTTT.

This clonotype came up once. For the CDR3, the DNA is TGCAGCGTTGGTGACTCATGGGGTAATCAGCCCCAGCATTTT. Amino acids: CSVGDSWGNQPQHF. J is TRBJ1-5 and V is TRBV29-1; no clear D. With 4 bases removed from V and 4 bases from J, the gap between germline ends came to 14 bases. This CDR3 has 14 residues. Looked up from germline, CDR1 is SQVTM and CDR2 is ANQGSEA.

This clonotype was seen once. This sequence joins TRBV24-1 and TRBJ2-1, with D possibly matching TRBD1 (6 bases). V was clipped by 1 base and J by 8 bases, with 17 bases between them. CDR3 length: 16 amino acids. Germline CDR1 reads KGHDR; CDR2 reads SFDVKD. Here the CDR3 DNA reads TGTGCCACCAGTGATTTCTACCGGGGACACGAAGATGAGCAGTTCTTC. Translating it yields CATSDFYRGHEDEQFF.

The rearrangement uses TRBV7-8 and TRBJ2-4; no definite D call. CDR1 is SGHVS and CDR2 is FQNEAQ in the germline V gene. V gave up 3 bases and J gave up 9 bases, with 9 bases separating them. The CDR3 consists of 12 residues. The DNA of the CDR3 is TGTGCCAGCAGCTTCCGGGTCGGCATTCAGTACTTC. Translating gives CASSFRVGIQYF.

This sequence joins TRBV3-1 and TRBJ1-1; the D is unclear. The CDR3 has 13 residues. Germline V gene sequence: CDR1 LGHDT, CDR2 YNNKEL (reference sequence). V was cut by 3 bases and J by 5 bases, with 10 bases left in between. CDR3 residues: CASSQGGITEAFF. DNA of the CDR3: TGTGCCAGCAGCCAGGGCGGGATAACTGAAGCTTTCTTT.

The CDR3 spells CASSFGQGQYNEQFF. CDR3 nucleotide sequence: TGTGCCAGCAGCTTTGGACAGGGGCAGTACAATGAGCAGTTCTTC. The chain has TRBV5-4 and TRBJ2-1; 9 bases line up with TRBD1. Trimming cost V 2 bases and J 4 bases; bases outside gene matches: 4. Germline V gene sequence: CDR1 SGHNT, CDR2 YYREEE (reference sequence). The CDR3 loop spans 15 amino acids.

The chain combines TRBV6-5 with TRBJ1-6; no firm D call. The CDR3 sequence is 16 residues long. Per germline, CDR1 MNHEY and CDR2 SVGAGI. V lost 4 bases and J lost 5, with 15 bases in between. The CDR3 protein is CASSSDMIDHNSPLHF. The CDR3 bases are TGTGCCAGCAGTTCCGATATGATAGACCATAATTCACCCCTCCACTTT.

The rearrangement uses TRBV6-5 and TRBJ1-6, with 10 positions matching TRBD1. CDR1 is MNHEY and CDR2 is SVGAGI in the germline V gene. Trimming at V came to 5 bases and at J to 10 bases, leaving 5 bases not matched to a gene. This CDR3 has 14 residues. The CDR3 here is CASSGGQGPSPLHF. CDR3 sequence (DNA): TGTGCCAGCAGTGGGGGACAGGGGCCATCACCCCTCCACTTT.

This clonotype was detected once. This chain connects TRBV6-1 to TRBJ2-1; D unresolved. With 3 bases removed from V and 2 bases from J, the gap between germline ends came to 5 bases. CDR3 size: 13 residues. Looked up from germline, CDR1 is MNHNS and CDR2 is SASEGT. For the CDR3, the DNA is TGTGCCAGCAGTGACTCGACCTACAATGAGCAGTTCTTC. Translating it yields CASSDSTYNEQFF.

J is TRBJ2-2 and V is TRBV11-3, with D possibly matching TRBD1 (6 bases). The germline V gene has CDR1 SGHNT and CDR2 YENEEA. This CDR3 has 17 amino acids. The ends were cut back, 5 bases at V and 1 base at J, with 17 bases in the middle. The CDR3 here is CASSEPKRTENTGELFF. CDR3 nucleotide sequence: TGTGCCAGCAGCGAGCCAAAAAGGACAGAGAACACCGGGGAGCTGTTTTTT.

The chain recombines TRBV3-1 with TRBJ2-1; TRBD2 matches 9 bases. CDR3 length equals 15 residues. Germline V gene data show CDR1 as LGHDT and CDR2 as YNNKEL (reference sequence). V was pared by 2 bases and J by 6 bases, with 5 bases of the junction left unmatched. This CDR3 reads CASSQFAGGSNEQFF. In DNA form, the CDR3 reads TGTGCCAGCAGCCAATTTGCGGGGGGGAGCAATGAGCAGTTCTTC.

This clonotype was seen only once. V and J are TRBV20-1 and TRBJ2-5, with a weak D call TRBD2 (6 bases). CDR1 and CDR2 from the germline V gene are DFQATT and SNEGSKA (reference sequence). Trimming cost V 3 bases and J 2 bases, with 16 bases left between them. The CDR3 sequence is 15 residues long. The CDR3 nucleotides read TGCAGTGCTAGGGCTCTAGCGCCGATGCAAGAGACCCAGTACTTC. Residues: CSARALAPMQETQYF.

The J gene is TRBJ1-3, the V gene TRBV19, with D unclear. With 2 bases removed from V and 1 base from J, the gap between germline ends came to 6 bases. This CDR3 has 14 residues. Germline V lookup: CDR1 LNHDA, CDR2 SQIVND (reference sequence). CDR3 in DNA: TGTGCCAGTAGTATAACCGGATCTGGAAACACCATATATTTT. It translates to CASSITGSGNTIYF.